The 4 T cell receptor beta chains below were found in one sample sequenced in a study of blood T cell repertoires in COVID-19. Profiling relied on immunoSEQ multiplex PCR, and the TCRdb table lists in-frame clones only, not all of them. The sample records under 200,000 clones, roughly 90% being singletons. The sequenced sample consisted of PBMCs or T cells enriched from blood (not recorded which). These receptors were taken from a woman in her late teens or twenties who had recovered from COVID-19.

The rearrangement joins TRBV3-1 (or the pseudogene TRBV3-2) to TRBJ2-7; D possibly corresponds to TRBD2 (5 bases). Between the trimmed V and J ends, which lost 3 bases and 7 bases, there was a span of 7 bases. The CDR3 is 11 residues long. The germline V gene encodes CDR1 LGHDT and CDR2 YNNKEL (reference sequence). CDR3 sequence reads: CASSQGSEQYF. In nucleotides, the CDR3 is TGTGCCAGCAGCCAGGGGAGTGAGCAGTACTTC.

The chain links TRBV27 to TRBJ2-2; 9 bases line up with TRBD1. V lost 4 bases, J lost 6 bases, and 12 bases stayed unmatched. Germline values: CDR1 MNHEY, CDR2 SMNVEV (reference sequence). The CDR3 extends over 17 amino acids. The DNA of the CDR3 is TGTGCCAGCAGTTACGGGACAGGGCATAATCGGCCCGGGGAGCTGTTTTTT. Translated: CASSYGTGHNRPGELFF.

V usage is TRBV7-2 and J usage is TRBJ1-5; perhaps TRBD1 as D (5 bases). Germline V CDR1 and CDR2: SGHTA, FQGNSA. The length of the CDR3 is 16 residues. Trimming shortened V by 1 base and J by 1 base, and 11 bases separated the two germline ends. CDR3 region: CASSLGGSGSNQPQHF. The CDR3 DNA follows: TGTGCCAGCAGCTTAGGGGGCAGTGGGAGCAATCAGCCCCAGCATTTT.

This clone was seen only once. The genes are TRBV29-1 and TRBJ2-1, with 7 positions matching TRBD2. Germline CDR1 is SQVTM and CDR2 is ANQGSEA. The CDR3 extends over 13 amino acids. The V and J ends lost 4 bases and 4 bases, in that order; junction bases with no gene match: 4. The CDR3 nucleotides read TGCAGCGTTGCTAGGGGAGGGTACAATGAGCAGTTCTTC. This codes for CSVARGGYNEQFF.